These T cell receptor beta chains were read from a single sample in a study of T cell responses to AZD1222 COVID-19 vaccine. Here immunoSEQ multiplex PCR was the method, and the copy in TCRdb shows in-frame clones only, minus some. This sample yields around 190,000 clones, of which approximately 94% are seen a single time; roughly 1.7% belongs to the top ten. The input for sequencing was peripheral blood, taken 28 days after the second AZD1222 dose. Every receptor here comes from an adult who received the AZD1222 COVID-19 vaccine. Each CDR3 is given with its conserved first and last residue. D genes are given only for firm matches. Expanded clones are given a class, and other clones once, few, many or no size at all.

-	TRBD2	TRBV20-1	TRBJ2-3	TGCAGTGCTAGTTACCCCGGGACTAGGAGCACAGATACGCAGTATTTT	CSASYPGTRSTDTQYF
-	TRBD1	TRBV5-1	TRBJ2-7	TGCGCCAGCAGCCTTATACAGGGGGAATTCACATACGAGCAGTACTTC	CASSLIQGEFTYEQYF
few	-	TRBV10-3	TRBJ1-3	TGTGCCATCGGTAACCCAGGGCCGACCTCTGGAAACACCATATATTTT	CAIGNPGPTSGNTIYF
-	-	TRBV6-1	TRBJ2-1	TGTGCCAGCAGTGATACCACTGATTCCTACAATGAGCAGTTCTTC	CASSDTTDSYNEQFF
-	-	TRBV6-5	TRBJ1-2	TGTGCCAGCAGTTACCGGCAAAATACTGGCTACACCTTC	CASSYRQNTGYTF
-	TRBD2	TRBV5-1	TRBJ2-3	TGCGCCAGCAGCTTCAGACTAGCGGGAGGGTCGGATACGCAGTATTTT	CASSFRLAGGSDTQYF
-	-	TRBV27	TRBJ1-2	TGTGCCAGCAGTTTCACCCTCGCAGGTGGCTACACCTTC	CASSFTLAGGYTF
-	-	TRBV2	TRBJ1-2	TGTGCCAGCAGTTCAGGGGTCCCGATTAACTATGGCTACACCTTC	CASSSGVPINYGYTF
-	TRBD2	TRBV30	TRBJ2-1	TGTGCCTGGAAAGCGGGAGCGACGTACAATGAGCAGTTCTTC	CAWKAGATYNEQFF
-	-	TRBV5-6	TRBJ2-4	TGTGCCAGCAACTTAGCCAAAAACATTCAGTACTTC	CASNLAKNIQYF